What follows are 24 T cell receptor beta chains derived from one specimen sequenced in a study of blood T cell repertoires in COVID-19. Sequencing was performed with immunoSEQ multiplex PCR; in TCRdb, only in-frame clones are kept and a portion is missing. Found here are tens of thousands of clones, about 86% of them singletons; the top ten hold 15% to 20%. Sequencing input: peripheral blood. Receptor source: a human donor in a cohort sampled during active COVID-19.

The gene calls are TRBV7-6 and TRBJ2-1; 13 bases match TRBD2. Losses at the gene ends were 5 bases for V and 6 bases for J; bases not matched to a gene: 4. The germline V gene encodes CDR1 SGHVS and CDR2 FNYEAQ. This CDR3 comprises 15 residues. The CDR3 DNA is TGTGCCAGCAGCCTTACTAGCGGGGGGGTCAATGAGCAGTTCTTC. It codes for CASSLTSGGVNEQFF.

The chain uses TRBV12-5 and TRBJ1-6, with D tentatively TRBD1 (6 bases). This CDR3 region has 13 residues. V was clipped by 1 base and J by 10 bases, with 8 bases between them. The germline V gene has CDR1 LGHNT and CDR2 FRNRAP. CDR3 sequence (DNA): TGTGCTAGTGGTTTGGGGGGGCGGTCACCCCTCCACTTT. Its translation is CASGLGGRSPLHF.

The chain links TRBV9 to TRBJ2-3; 8 nucleotides match TRBD2. Trimming at V came to 4 bases and at J to 4 bases, leaving 11 bases not matched to a gene. Per the germline V gene, CDR1 is SGDLS and CDR2 is YYNGEE. This CDR3 is built from 16 residues. The CDR3 spells CASSPSRGVGADTQYF. The CDR3 nucleotides are TGTGCCAGCAGCCCATCGCGGGGGGTTGGGGCAGATACGCAGTATTTT. The full variable domain, its missing parts supplied by reference TRBV9 and TRBJ2-3, is DSGVTQTPKHLITATGQRVTLRCSPRSGDLSVYWYQQSLDQGLQFLIQYYNGEERAKGNILERFSAQQFPDLHSELNLSSLELGDSALYFCASSPSRGVGADTQYFGPGTRLTVL.

This clone was observed a single time. This chain uses TRBV10-2 with TRBJ2-7, with TRBD2 matching over 12 bases. V lost 11 bases and J lost 7; bases outside the gene matches: 12. CDR1 WSHSY and CDR2 SAAADI come from the germline V gene. The CDR3 totals 14 residues. The chain's CDR3 is CAAQASGRAGEQYF. As DNA, the CDR3 is TGCGCCGCGCAGGCTAGCGGGAGGGCGGGTGAGCAGTACTTC.

CDR3 protein: CASSPGTGGDPEQYF. CDR3 DNA: TGTGCCAGCAGCCCGGGGACAGGGGGGGACCCCGAGCAGTACTTC. This rearrangement joins TRBV7-6 to TRBJ2-7; TRBD1 agrees at 11 bases. The CDR3 runs to 15 residues. V lost 5 bases and J lost 6; bases outside the gene matches: 9. From germline, CDR1 is SGHVS and CDR2 FNYEAQ.

The sample holds one count of this clone. The CDR3 region is CASRREANTGELFF. The CDR3 region has the DNA TGTGCCAGCAGGAGGGAAGCGAACACCGGGGAGCTGTTTTTT. The rearrangement uses TRBV3-1 (or the pseudogene TRBV3-2) and TRBJ2-2; maybe TRBD2 (5 bases). CDR1 is LGHDT and CDR2 is YNNKEL in the germline V gene (reference sequence). Trimming stripped 6 bases from V and 0 bases from J, with 8 bases between. The CDR3 has 14 residues.

CDR3 residues: CASSAGGGQGADTQYF. In nucleotides, the CDR3 is TGTGCCAGCAGCGCGGGGGGGGGACAGGGGGCAGATACGCAGTATTTT. This chain links TRBV9 with TRBJ2-3, with 11 bases identical to TRBD1. V lost 3 bases, J lost 4 bases, and 7 bases stayed unmatched. The CDR3 covers 16 residues. Germline V CDR1 and CDR2: SGDLS, YYNGEE.

This clone was picked up a small number of times. This chain connects TRBV5-1 to TRBJ2-7; possible D gene TRBD2, 5 bases. V was cut by 0 bases and J by 3 bases, with 10 bases left in between. CDR1 SGHRS and CDR2 YFSETQ come from the germline V gene. The CDR3 spans 14 residues. CDR3 DNA sequence: TGCGCCAGCAGCTTGGAACGGGAAGGCTACGAGCAGTACTTC. Translating it yields CASSLEREGYEQYF.

V gene TRBV7-9 combines with J gene TRBJ2-1, with TRBD2 matching over 10 bases. Germline CDR1 is SEHNR and CDR2 is FQNEAQ (reference sequence). Unmatched junction bases numbered 4, after V lost 5 bases and J lost 3 bases. The CDR3 extends over 15 amino acids. Here the CDR3 DNA reads TGTGCCAGCAGCCGTAAGCGGGGGGGCTACAATGAGCAGTTCTTC. It yields the protein CASSRKRGGYNEQFF.

V usage is TRBV28 and J usage is TRBJ2-7, with D hard to call. V was pared by 3 bases and J by 3 bases, with 12 bases between. Per the germline V gene, CDR1 is MDHEN and CDR2 is SYDVKM. The CDR3 sequence is 14 residues long. The CDR3 region is CASSFLAGVYEQYF. As DNA, the CDR3 is TGTGCCAGCAGTTTTCTTGCAGGCGTCTACGAGCAGTACTTC. Full variable domain (missing parts from reference TRBV28 and TRBJ2-7): DVKVTQSSRYLVKRTGEKVFLECVQDMDHENMFWYRQDPGLGLRLIYFSYDVKMKEKGDIPEGYSVSREKKERFSLILESASTNQTSMYLCASSFLAGVYEQYFGPGTRLTVT.

This chain uses TRBV28 with TRBJ1-5, with D possibly being TRBD1 (5 bases). V was shortened by 2 bases and J by 4 bases, with 15 bases between the two germline ends. The CDR3 length is 16 residues. The germline V gene has CDR1 MDHEN and CDR2 SYDVKM. The CDR3 protein is CASSLRVRQTNQPQHF. CDR3 nucleotide sequence: TGTGCCAGCAGTTTACGGGTTCGACAGACAAATCAGCCCCAGCATTTT.

This clone was counted a single time. The chain employs TRBV29-1 and TRBJ2-1; a possible D gene is TRBD1 (5 bases). From germline, CDR1 is SQVTM and CDR2 ANQGSEA. V lost 6 bases and J 4 bases, leaving 13 bases between the germline ends. The CDR3 extends over 13 amino acids. The CDR3, as DNA: TGCAGCGTGCAGGGTTTGCGTTACAATGAGCAGTTCTTC. It codes for CSVQGLRYNEQFF.

CDR3 region: CASSRLATQETQYF. CDR3 DNA: TGCGCCAGCTCCCGACTAGCGACCCAAGAGACCCAGTACTTC. The rearrangement links TRBV5-1 to TRBJ2-5, with TRBD2 matching 8 bases. After removal of 7 bases from V and 1 base from J, the junction contained 6 bases not matched to a gene. CDR3 length equals 14 residues. Germline CDR1 and CDR2: SGHRS and YFSETQ.

This clone appeared a few times. V usage is TRBV4-1 and J usage is TRBJ2-1; D ambiguous. This CDR3 contains 16 residues. The V gene's germline CDR1 is MGHRA and CDR2 YSYEKL. The V end lost 1 base, the J end lost 6 bases, and 16 bases lay between the germline ends. This CDR3 reads CASSQAPLRLRNEQFF. The CDR3 DNA reads TGCGCCAGCAGCCAAGCCCCGTTAAGATTGCGCAATGAGCAGTTCTTC.

J is TRBJ1-6 and V is TRBV11-2, with 7 bases aligning to TRBD1. Germline V gives CDR1 SGHAT, CDR2 FQNNGV. This CDR3 contains 14 residues. Trimming cost V 4 bases and J 4 bases; bases outside gene matches: 1. DNA of the CDR3: TGTGCCAGCAGCTCGGGACAGTATAATTCACCCCTCCACTTT. This gives the protein CASSSGQYNSPLHF.

The chain uses TRBV13 and TRBJ1-1, with D unclear. V lost 5 bases and J lost 1, with 14 bases in between. CDR3 length equals 15 residues. Germline V gene data show CDR1 as PRHDT and CDR2 as FYEKMQ (reference sequence). CDR3 coding DNA: TGTGCCAGCAGCGAGCGGGGAGGAGCGAACACTGAAGCTTTCTTT. It translates to CASSERGGANTEAFF.

The chain uses TRBV27 and TRBJ1-1; D is ambiguous. The germline CDR1 and CDR2 sequences are MNHEY and SMNVEV (reference sequence). V was trimmed by 3 bases and J by 5 bases, leaving 13 bases between them. The CDR3 is 14 amino acids. The CDR3 DNA reads TGTGCCAGCAGTTTCGACCGGGTGGTAACTGAAGCTTTCTTT. This translates into CASSFDRVVTEAFF.

The chain has TRBV9 and TRBJ2-7; D is uncertain. Per germline, CDR1 SGDLS and CDR2 YYNGEE. Trimming shortened V by 0 bases and J by 0 bases, and 4 bases separated the two germline ends. The CDR3 has 13 residues. The CDR3 DNA follows: TGTGCCAGCAGCGTAGACAGCTCCTACGAGCAGTACTTC. As protein: CASSVDSSYEQYF.

The rearrangement links TRBV6-5 to TRBJ2-5; TRBD1 might be the D (5 bases). Trimming removed 6 bases at V and 7 bases at J, with 15 bases between. Germline loops: CDR1 MNHEY, CDR2 SVGAGI. The CDR3 has 13 amino acids. CDR3 sequence reads: CASRTVGAGTQYF. CDR3 nucleotides: TGTGCCAGCAGGACTGTTGGGGCAGGGACCCAGTACTTC.

The gene calls are TRBV5-5 and TRBJ1-6; TRBD1 agrees at 10 bases. The CDR3 runs 15 residues. Losses at the gene ends were 1 base for V and 9 bases for J; bases not matched to a gene: 4. CDR1 is SGHKS and CDR2 is YYEKEE in the germline V gene (reference sequence). The CDR3: CASSLRQGAGSPLHF. As DNA, the CDR3 is TGTGCCAGCAGCTTGAGACAGGGGGCAGGTTCACCCCTCCACTTT.

The V call is TRBV2, the J call TRBJ2-2; the match to TRBD2 covers 9 bases. This CDR3 spans 14 amino acids. Germline loops: CDR1 SNHLY, CDR2 FYNNEI. V gave up 6 bases and J gave up 4 bases; unmatched junction bases: 3. The CDR3 DNA is TGTGCCAGCAGGTGGCGGGAGGGCACCGGGGAGCTGTTTTTT. Its translation is CASRWREGTGELFF.

The chain uses TRBV18 and TRBJ2-1; the match to TRBD2 covers 7 bases. From germline, CDR1 is KGHSH and CDR2 LQKENI. Trimming took 0 bases from V and 3 from J; bases not matched to a gene: 5. There are 16 residues in the CDR3. The CDR3 sequence: CASSPPNGEGYNEQFF. The CDR3 nucleotides are TGTGCCAGCTCACCACCGAACGGGGAGGGCTACAATGAGCAGTTCTTC. The full variable domain, completed using reference TRBV18 and TRBJ2-1, is NAGVMQNPRHLVRRRGQEARLRCSPMKGHSHVYWYRQLPEEGLKFMVYLQKENIIDESGMPKERFSAEFPKEGPSILRIQQVVRGDSAAYFCASSPPNGEGYNEQFFGPGTRLTVL.

The rearrangement links TRBV7-2 to TRBJ1-2, with TRBD1 as a possible D gene (5 bases). V lost 1 base and J lost 4, with 7 bases in between. CDR3 length: 13 amino acids. Per germline, CDR1 SGHTA and CDR2 FQGNSA. In DNA form, the CDR3 reads TGTGCCAGCAGCTTAGGGGGCACCTATGGCTACACCTTC. Amino acid sequence: CASSLGGTYGYTF.

The chain combines TRBV4-3 with TRBJ1-1; a possible D gene is TRBD1 (6 bases). Trimming stripped 0 bases from V and 6 bases from J, with 23 bases between. Germline CDR1 LGHNA, CDR2 YSLEER. This CDR3 spans 18 amino acids. The CDR3 DNA reads TGCGCCAGCAGCCAAGATAGCGCACACAGGGAATCGTCTCCTGAAGCTTTCTTT. This encodes CASSQDSAHRESSPEAFF.